This TCR beta chain was captured by sequencing in a study of technical replicates of blood from several donors. Per germline, CDR1 MNHEY and CDR2 SMNVEV (reference sequence). CDR3 length: 14 amino acids. V lost 4 bases, J lost 6 bases, and 5 bases stayed unmatched. The assay was immunoSEQ multiplex PCR, and TCRdb's table has in-frame clones only and misses some. Of over 70,000 clones in the sample, approximately 95% were seen once. The receptor's source is a human donor in good health. The chain is built from TRBV27 and TRBJ1-5; the match to TRBD1 covers 8 bases. Input material: T cells isolated from PBMCs. This CDR3 reads CASSSTGAGQPQHF. CDR3 nucleotide sequence: TGTGCCAGCAGTTCGACAGGGGCCGGTCAGCCCCAGCATTTT.